The T cell receptor beta chain under discussion was sequenced for a study of cytomegalovirus exposure and HLA in healthy donors. General study results and limits: Later analysis suggested most CMV-associated TCR beta chains were HLA-restricted. Some public TCRs appeared in many individuals, while most sequences were rare. A further, later analysis showed that HLA-associated TCR beta chains (compared with equally common others) were more clonally expanded.

The CDR3 loop spans 13 amino acids. Germline CDR1 LNHDA, CDR2 SQIVND (reference sequence). V lost 6 bases to trimming and J lost 3 bases, with 9 bases between them. With 60 Vbeta and 13 Jbeta primers, the PCR was carried out. The repertoire was sequenced with immunoSEQ multiplex PCR; TCRdb's copy has only in-frame clones and lacks some. The sample contains around 63,000 clones, around 78% of which appear only once. This clone was found a few times. Its target is not known. The chain combines TRBV19 with TRBJ2-1, with D perhaps matching TRBD1 (6 bases). The TCR was taken from a man between 35 and 55 years old in good health and CMV-seronegative. The sample comprised PBMCs. The CDR3 sequence is CASRGDIYNEQFF. The CDR3 region has the DNA TGTGCCAGTAGAGGGGACATCTACAATGAGCAGTTCTTC.